The present T cell receptor (beta chain) was sequenced within a study of T cells expressing NK-cell markers. Study-wide results and limits: Once again these clonotypes came out on top in the CD3+CD56-NKG2C+ fraction of a few donors. HCMV specificity of the expanded NKG2C+ T cell clones was not established.

Synthesis of TCR beta cDNA relied on 5'RACE template switching carrying UMIs. For each CDR3 protein, TCRdb gives one entry from its re-call of the 5' RACE reads, without DNA. This table lists approximately 460,000 distinct CDR3 sequences. In germline, CDR1 is SEHNR, CDR2 FQNEAQ (reference sequence). The CDR3 has 14 amino acids. Note on this clonotype: Its antigen is still unknown.

The sequence was collected from a woman aged 18 to 69 in good health. The chain uses TRBV7-9 and TRBJ1-1; there is no DNA to check the TCRdb D call of TRBD1. Material for sequencing was blood T cells: a sorted CD56 or NKG2C T cell subset, CD4+ or CD8+ T cells, or bulk PBMC T cells (not recorded which). The CDR3 sequence is CASNPRQGNAEAFF. Variable domain in full (rest from reference TRBV7-9 and TRBJ1-1): DTGVSQNPRHKITKRGQNVTFRCDPISEHNRLYWYRQTLGQGPEFLTYFQNEAQLEKSRLLSDRFSAERPKGSFSTLEIQRTEQGDSAMYLCASNPRQGNAEAFFGQGTRLTVV.